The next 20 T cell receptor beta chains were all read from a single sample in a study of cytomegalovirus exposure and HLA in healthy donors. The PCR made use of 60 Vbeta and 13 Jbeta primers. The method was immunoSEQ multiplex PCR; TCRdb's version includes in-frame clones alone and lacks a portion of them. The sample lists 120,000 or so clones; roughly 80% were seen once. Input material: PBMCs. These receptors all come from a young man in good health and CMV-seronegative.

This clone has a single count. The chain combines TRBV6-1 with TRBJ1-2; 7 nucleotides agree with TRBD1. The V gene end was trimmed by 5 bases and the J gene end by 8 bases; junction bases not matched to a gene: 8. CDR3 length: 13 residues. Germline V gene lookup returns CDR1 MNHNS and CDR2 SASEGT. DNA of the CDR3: TGTGCCAGCAGTACAGGGGAGAGGAGAGGCTACACCTTC. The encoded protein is CASSTGERRGYTF.

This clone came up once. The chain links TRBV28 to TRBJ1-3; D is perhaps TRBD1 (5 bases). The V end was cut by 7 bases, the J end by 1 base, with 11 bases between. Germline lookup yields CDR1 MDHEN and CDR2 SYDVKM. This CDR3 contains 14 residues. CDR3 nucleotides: TGTGCCAGCACCCTTGGGACTTCTGGAAACACCATATATTTT. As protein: CASTLGTSGNTIYF.

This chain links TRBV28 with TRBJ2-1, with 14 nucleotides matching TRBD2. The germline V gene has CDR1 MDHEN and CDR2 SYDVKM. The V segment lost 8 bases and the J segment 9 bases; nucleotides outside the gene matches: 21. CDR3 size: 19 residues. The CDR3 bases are TGTGCCAGCGGCGGGGAGGGAGCGGGACTAGCGGGAGTCCGCGGTGAGCAGTTCTTC. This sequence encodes CASGGEGAGLAGVRGEQFF.

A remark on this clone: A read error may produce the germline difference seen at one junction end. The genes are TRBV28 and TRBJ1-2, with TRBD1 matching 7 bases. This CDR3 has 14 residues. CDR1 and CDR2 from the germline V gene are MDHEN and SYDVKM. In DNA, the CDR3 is TGTGACAGCAGTCGATACGACAGGGTGGGTGGCTACACCTTC. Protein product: CDSSRYDRVGGYTF.

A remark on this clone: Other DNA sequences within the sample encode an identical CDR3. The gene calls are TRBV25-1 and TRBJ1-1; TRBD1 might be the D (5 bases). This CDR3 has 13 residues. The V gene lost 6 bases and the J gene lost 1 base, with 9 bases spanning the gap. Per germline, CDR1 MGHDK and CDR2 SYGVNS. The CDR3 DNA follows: TGTGCCAGCAGAGGGCAGGGGAACACTGAAGCTTTCTTT. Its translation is CASRGQGNTEAFF.

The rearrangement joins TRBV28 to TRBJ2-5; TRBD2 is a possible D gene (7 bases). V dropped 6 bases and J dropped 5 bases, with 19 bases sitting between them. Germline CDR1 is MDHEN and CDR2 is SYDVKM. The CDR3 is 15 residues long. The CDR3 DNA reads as TGTGCCAGCAGCTCACCTAGAGGGGGGGGCGAGACCCAGTACTTC. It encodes CASSSPRGGGETQYF.

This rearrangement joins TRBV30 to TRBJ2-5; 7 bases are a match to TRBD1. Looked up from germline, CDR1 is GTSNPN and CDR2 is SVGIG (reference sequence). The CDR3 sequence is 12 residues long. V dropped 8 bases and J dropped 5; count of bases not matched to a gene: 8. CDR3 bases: TGTGCCAGAAGGACAGGCGGGGAGACCCAGTACTTC. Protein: CARRTGGETQYF.

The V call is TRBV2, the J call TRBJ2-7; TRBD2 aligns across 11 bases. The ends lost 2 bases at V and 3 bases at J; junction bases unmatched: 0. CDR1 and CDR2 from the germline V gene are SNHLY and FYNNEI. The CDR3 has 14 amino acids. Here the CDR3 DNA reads TGTGCCAGCAGTGAACTAGCGGGAGGCTACGAGCAGTACTTC. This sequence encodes CASSELAGGYEQYF.

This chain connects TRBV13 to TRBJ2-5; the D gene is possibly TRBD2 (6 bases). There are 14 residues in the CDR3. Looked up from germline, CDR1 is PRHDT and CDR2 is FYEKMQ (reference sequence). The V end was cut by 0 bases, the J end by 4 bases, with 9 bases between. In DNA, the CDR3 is TGTGCCAGCAGCTTAGGCCTGGAGGGAGAGACCCAGTACTTC. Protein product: CASSLGLEGETQYF.

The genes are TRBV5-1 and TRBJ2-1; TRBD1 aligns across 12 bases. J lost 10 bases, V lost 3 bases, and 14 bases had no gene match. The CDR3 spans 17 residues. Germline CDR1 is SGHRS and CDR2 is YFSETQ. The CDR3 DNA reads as TGCGCCAGCAGCTCGTACTTAAGGGACAGGGGGCATGAGGAGCAGTTCTTC. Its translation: CASSSYLRDRGHEEQFF.

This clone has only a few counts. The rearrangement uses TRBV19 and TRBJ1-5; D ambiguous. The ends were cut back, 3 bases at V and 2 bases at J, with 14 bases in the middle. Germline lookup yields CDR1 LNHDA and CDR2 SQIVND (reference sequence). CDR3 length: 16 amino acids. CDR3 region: CASSILGSGGNQPQHF. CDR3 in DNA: TGTGCCAGTAGTATTTTAGGCAGTGGAGGCAATCAGCCCCAGCATTTT.

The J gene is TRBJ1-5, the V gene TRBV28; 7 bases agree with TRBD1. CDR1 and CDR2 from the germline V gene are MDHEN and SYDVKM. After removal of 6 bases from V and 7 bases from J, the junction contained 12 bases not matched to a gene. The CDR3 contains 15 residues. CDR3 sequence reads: CASSPGTASGQPQHF. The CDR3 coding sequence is TGTGCCAGCAGCCCCGGGACAGCTTCCGGGCAGCCCCAGCATTTT.

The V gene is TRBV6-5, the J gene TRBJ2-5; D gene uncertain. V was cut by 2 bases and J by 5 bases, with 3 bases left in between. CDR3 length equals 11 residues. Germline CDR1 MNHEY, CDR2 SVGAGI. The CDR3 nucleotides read TGTGCCAGCAGTTACCGGGAGACCCAGTACTTC. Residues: CASSYRETQYF.

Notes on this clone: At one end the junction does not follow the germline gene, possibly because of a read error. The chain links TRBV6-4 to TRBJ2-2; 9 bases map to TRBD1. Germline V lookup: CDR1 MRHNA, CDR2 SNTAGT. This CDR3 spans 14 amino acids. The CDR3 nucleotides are TGTGCCAGCAGGGGACAGGGCGACACCGGGAAGCTGTTTTTT. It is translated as CASRGQGDTGKLFF.

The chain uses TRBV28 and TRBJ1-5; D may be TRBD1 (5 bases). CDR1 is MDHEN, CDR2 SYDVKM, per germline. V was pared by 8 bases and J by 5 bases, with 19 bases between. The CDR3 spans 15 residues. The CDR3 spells CASLSAGNEDQPQHF. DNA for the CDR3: TGTGCCAGCCTCTCGGCAGGGAACGAGGATCAGCCCCAGCATTTT.

CDR3 nucleotide sequence: TGTGCCAGTAGGGCAGGGCACGGGGAGCTGTTTTTT. It encodes CASRAGHGELFF. The V call is TRBV19, the J call TRBJ2-2; a possible D gene is TRBD1 (5 bases). Germline CDR1 is LNHDA and CDR2 is SQIVND (reference sequence). V dropped 6 bases and J dropped 7 bases, with 9 bases sitting between them. The CDR3 extends over 12 amino acids.

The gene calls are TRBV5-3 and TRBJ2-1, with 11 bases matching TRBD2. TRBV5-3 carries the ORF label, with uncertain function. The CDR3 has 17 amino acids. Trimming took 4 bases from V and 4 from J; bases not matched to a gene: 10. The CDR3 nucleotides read TGTGCCAGAAGCCTCTCGACTAGCGGGATGAAATACAATGAGCAGTTCTTC. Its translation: CARSLSTSGMKYNEQFF.

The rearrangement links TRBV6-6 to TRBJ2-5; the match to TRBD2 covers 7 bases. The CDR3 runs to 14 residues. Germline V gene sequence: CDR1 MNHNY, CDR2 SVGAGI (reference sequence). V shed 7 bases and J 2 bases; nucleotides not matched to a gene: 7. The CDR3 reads CASTQRGPQETQYF. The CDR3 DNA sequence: TGTGCCAGCACCCAGCGGGGCCCTCAAGAGACCCAGTACTTC.

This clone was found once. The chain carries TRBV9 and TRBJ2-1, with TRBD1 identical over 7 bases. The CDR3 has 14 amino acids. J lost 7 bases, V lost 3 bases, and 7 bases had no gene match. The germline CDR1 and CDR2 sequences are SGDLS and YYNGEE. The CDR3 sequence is CASSGFNRGNEQFF. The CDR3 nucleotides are TGTGCCAGCAGCGGATTCAACAGGGGAAATGAGCAGTTCTTC.

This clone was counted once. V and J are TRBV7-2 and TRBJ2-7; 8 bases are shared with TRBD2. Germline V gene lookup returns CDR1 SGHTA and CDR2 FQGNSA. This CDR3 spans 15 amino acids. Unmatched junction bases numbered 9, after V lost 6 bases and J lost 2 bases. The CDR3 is CASSTESGSPYEQYF. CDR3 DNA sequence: TGTGCCAGCAGTACGGAGAGCGGGAGTCCCTACGAGCAGTACTTC.